A selection of T cell receptor beta chains follows, all from one sample in a study of naive and memory T cell subsets. TCRdb re-derived calls from the UMI-ligation and nested PCR reads in MiXCR, one entry per CDR3 protein. The sample includes over 80,000 distinct CDR3 sequences, 11% of them seen just once. Material: naive CD4+ T cells from blood. These receptors all stem from a human donor in good health. The CDR3 runs from the conserved cysteine through the conserved F or W. A D gene is named only where the DNA matches it firmly. The size entry is marked missing in some rows and otherwise reads once, few, many or a size class.

J	size	D	V	DNA	CDR3
TRBJ2-3	.	TRBD2	TRBV20-1	TGCAGTGCTGGAGGGGTAGCGGGAGGCAGCACAGATACGCAGTATTTT	CSAGGVAGGSTDTQYF
TRBJ2-1	few	.	TRBV7-2	TGTGCCAGCATCTCAAGGGGCCTCTCCTACAATGAGCAGTTCTTC	CASISRGLSYNEQFF
TRBJ2-3	.	.	TRBV6-1	TGTGCCAGCAGTGAGGTGGTTGTCACGCAGTATTTT	CASSEVVVTQYF
TRBJ1-1	few	.	TRBV29-1	TGCAGCGTTGAATACATTGGACAGAAGGAAGCTTTCTTT	CSVEYIGQKEAFF
TRBJ1-5	.	.	TRBV7-8	TGTGACAGCAGCTTGGGGCGCTTGGTTCAGCCCCAGCATTTT	CDSSLGRLVQPQHF
TRBJ1-5	.	.	TRBV28	TGTGCCAGCAGTACAGGGTTTGGCAATCAGCCCCAGCATTTT	CASSTGFGNQPQHF
TRBJ1-1	many	.	TRBV9	TGTGCCAGCAGAGCCCAAAATCGTTCGGCTTTCTTT	CASRAQNRSAFF
TRBJ2-3	many	TRBD2	TRBV20-1	TGCAGTGCTAGCCAACGGCGGGAGGGCACAGATACGCAGTATTTT	CSASQRREGTDTQYF
TRBJ2-3	many	.	TRBV9	TGTGCCAGCAGCGTAGGGGGGGTCAAAACAGATACGCAGTATTTT	CASSVGGVKTDTQYF
TRBJ2-2	few	.	TRBV24-1	TGTGCCACCAGTGATCCTAGCGTACCAACCGGGGAGCTGTTTTTT	CATSDPSVPTGELFF
TRBJ2-1	many	TRBD2	TRBV7-2	TGTGCCAGCAGCAGCCTAGCGGGAGGGAAAAATGAGCAGTTCTTC	CASSSLAGGKNEQFF
TRBJ2-1	many	.	TRBV7-2	TGTGCCAGCAGCTTAGATGGTTTTAGCTCCTACAATGAGCAGTTCTTC	CASSLDGFSSYNEQFF
TRBJ2-3	.	.	TRBV11-2	TGTGCCAGCAGCTTTTATGGCCCTGGAGGGACAGATACGCAGTATTTT	CASSFYGPGGTDTQYF
TRBJ1-2	.	TRBD1	TRBV28	TGTGCCAGCAGGAAAACAGGGGTCTATGGCTACACCTTC	CASRKTGVYGYTF
TRBJ1-2	.	.	TRBV13	TGTGCCAGCAGCCAACAGGGTAGCCCTAACTATGGCTACACCTTC	CASSQQGSPNYGYTF
TRBJ2-7	few	TRBD2	TRBV7-9	TGTGCCAGCAGCTTTGCGGGGGTCTACGAGCAGTACTTC	CASSFAGVYEQYF
TRBJ2-1	many	TRBD2	TRBV29-1	TGCAGCGTCCGCCACCGACTAGCCTATGAGCAGTTCTTC	CSVRHRLAYEQFF
TRBJ2-1	few	TRBD2	TRBV6-5	TGTGCCACCGGGGGGACTAGGATGAATGAGCAGTTCTTC	CATGGTRMNEQFF
TRBJ2-7	few	TRBD1	TRBV19	TGTGCCAGTATGAGGACAGGAAGGAGCGAGCAGTACTTC	CASMRTGRSEQYF
TRBJ2-1	few	.	TRBV7-9	TGTGCCAGCCCAAATGAGCAGTTCTTC	CASPNEQFF
TRBJ2-1	many	.	TRBV2	TGTGCCAGCAGATTCAAGGGACTCCCCAGAAACTACAATGAGCAGTTCTTC	CASRFKGLPRNYNEQFF
TRBJ1-4	.	TRBD1	TRBV30	TGTGCCTGGAGTGCAGACAGGGTAGTCGAAAAACTGTTTTTT	CAWSADRVVEKLFF
TRBJ2-1	many	TRBD2	TRBV27	TGTGCCAGCAGTCCGCTACTAGCGGAGAAGGGTGGGAATGAGCAGTTCTTC	CASSPLLAEKGGNEQFF
TRBJ2-2	.	.	TRBV3-1	TGTGCCAGCAGCAGTCCCGTATCCCTCAAGGAGCTGTTTTTT	CASSSPVSLKELFF
TRBJ2-1	.	.	TRBV5-6	TGTGCCAGCAGCCAGTTACAACGACTTAGCTCCTACAATGAGCAGTTCTTC	CASSQLQRLSSYNEQFF
TRBJ1-1	few	TRBD1	TRBV18	TGTGCCAGCTCACGGGGACAGGTCATGAACACTGAAGCTTTCTTT	CASSRGQVMNTEAFF
TRBJ2-3	many	TRBD1	TRBV7-6	TGTGCCAGCAGCTGGACAGGGGGGCTGACAGATACGCAGTATTTT	CASSWTGGLTDTQYF
TRBJ2-2	many	.	TRBV7-9	TGTGCCAGCAGCTTGAGGGTTTCCACCGGGGAGCTGTTTTTT	CASSLRVSTGELFF
TRBJ2-7	many	.	TRBV13	TGTGCCAGCAGCTTAGGCCTCCTCAGTCGCGAGCAGTACTTC	CASSLGLLSREQYF
TRBJ2-7	few	.	TRBV15	TGTGCCACCAGCAGAGACGTCGCCGCCGGCGAGCAGTACTTC	CATSRDVAAGEQYF
TRBJ2-1	.	TRBD2	TRBV5-8	TGTGCCAGCAGCCCGGGACTAGCGGTATACAATGAGCAGTTCTTC	CASSPGLAVYNEQFF
TRBJ2-7	.	.	TRBV29-1	TGCAGCGTCACAGGGTCCTACGAGCAGTACTTC	CSVTGSYEQYF
TRBJ2-2	few	.	TRBV24-1	TGTGCCACCAGTGATCCCCTCGGCCCTGCCGGGGAGCTGTTTTTT	CATSDPLGPAGELFF
TRBJ1-5	few	TRBD1	TRBV5-6	TGTGCCAGCAGCTTATCGACAGGGATGGGCAATCAGCCCCAGCATTTT	CASSLSTGMGNQPQHF
TRBJ2-7	.	TRBD2	TRBV7-3	TGTGCCAGCAGCCCGGGACTAGCGGGGCCCTACGAGCAGTACTTC	CASSPGLAGPYEQYF
TRBJ2-7	.	.	TRBV5-1	TGCGCCAGCAGCTCAAGCCGGGAGTGGGGTTACGAGCAGTACTTC	CASSSSREWGYEQYF
TRBJ1-2	.	.	TRBV28	TGTGCCAGCAGTAGCCGAGGGGGAGGGGAGCTTAACTATGGCTACACCTTC	CASSSRGGGELNYGYTF
TRBJ1-2	.	.	TRBV12-3/TRBV12-4	TGTGCCAGCAGCTTACAGGCCAGCTATGGCTACACCTTC	CASSLQASYGYTF
TRBJ2-5	many	.	TRBV27	TGTGCCAGCAGGCTCCGAGAGACCCAGTACTTC	CASRLRETQYF
TRBJ2-1	many	.	TRBV19	TGTGCCAGTAGTATGGACCCCCTGACAATCGATGAGCAGTTCTTC	CASSMDPLTIDEQFF
TRBJ2-1	few	.	TRBV2	TGTGCCAGCAAAGGCCTCTACAATGAGCAGTTCTTC	CASKGLYNEQFF
TRBJ2-7	few	TRBD2	TRBV12-3/TRBV12-4	TGTGCCAGCAGTTTAGGTAGCGGGAGGAGGGTCGAGCAGTACTTC	CASSLGSGRRVEQYF
TRBJ2-7	many	TRBD1	TRBV6-1	TGTGCCAGCAAGGACAGGGAACCGTACGAGCAGTACTTC	CASKDREPYEQYF